This T cell receptor beta chain appears in the sequencing data of a study of blood T cell repertoires in COVID-19. Study-wide background: Sites across the United States, Italy and Spain contributed samples from acute and convalescent COVID-19.

TCRdb's table, derived via immunoSEQ multiplex PCR, lists solely in-frame clones and lacks some. The sample carries tens of thousands of clones, around 90% recorded once. The CDR3 is made up of 11 amino acids. Germline CDR1 reads SGHTA; CDR2 reads FQGNSA. The germline V and J ends were trimmed by 5 bases and 7 bases, with 6 bases remaining between them. The genes are TRBV7-2 and TRBJ2-1; no clear D gene. The receptor was isolated from a human donor in a cohort sampled during active COVID-19. The material sequenced was peripheral blood. CDR3 DNA sequence: TGTGCCAGCAGCCCCAGTAATGAGCAGTTCTTC. As protein: CASSPSNEQFF.